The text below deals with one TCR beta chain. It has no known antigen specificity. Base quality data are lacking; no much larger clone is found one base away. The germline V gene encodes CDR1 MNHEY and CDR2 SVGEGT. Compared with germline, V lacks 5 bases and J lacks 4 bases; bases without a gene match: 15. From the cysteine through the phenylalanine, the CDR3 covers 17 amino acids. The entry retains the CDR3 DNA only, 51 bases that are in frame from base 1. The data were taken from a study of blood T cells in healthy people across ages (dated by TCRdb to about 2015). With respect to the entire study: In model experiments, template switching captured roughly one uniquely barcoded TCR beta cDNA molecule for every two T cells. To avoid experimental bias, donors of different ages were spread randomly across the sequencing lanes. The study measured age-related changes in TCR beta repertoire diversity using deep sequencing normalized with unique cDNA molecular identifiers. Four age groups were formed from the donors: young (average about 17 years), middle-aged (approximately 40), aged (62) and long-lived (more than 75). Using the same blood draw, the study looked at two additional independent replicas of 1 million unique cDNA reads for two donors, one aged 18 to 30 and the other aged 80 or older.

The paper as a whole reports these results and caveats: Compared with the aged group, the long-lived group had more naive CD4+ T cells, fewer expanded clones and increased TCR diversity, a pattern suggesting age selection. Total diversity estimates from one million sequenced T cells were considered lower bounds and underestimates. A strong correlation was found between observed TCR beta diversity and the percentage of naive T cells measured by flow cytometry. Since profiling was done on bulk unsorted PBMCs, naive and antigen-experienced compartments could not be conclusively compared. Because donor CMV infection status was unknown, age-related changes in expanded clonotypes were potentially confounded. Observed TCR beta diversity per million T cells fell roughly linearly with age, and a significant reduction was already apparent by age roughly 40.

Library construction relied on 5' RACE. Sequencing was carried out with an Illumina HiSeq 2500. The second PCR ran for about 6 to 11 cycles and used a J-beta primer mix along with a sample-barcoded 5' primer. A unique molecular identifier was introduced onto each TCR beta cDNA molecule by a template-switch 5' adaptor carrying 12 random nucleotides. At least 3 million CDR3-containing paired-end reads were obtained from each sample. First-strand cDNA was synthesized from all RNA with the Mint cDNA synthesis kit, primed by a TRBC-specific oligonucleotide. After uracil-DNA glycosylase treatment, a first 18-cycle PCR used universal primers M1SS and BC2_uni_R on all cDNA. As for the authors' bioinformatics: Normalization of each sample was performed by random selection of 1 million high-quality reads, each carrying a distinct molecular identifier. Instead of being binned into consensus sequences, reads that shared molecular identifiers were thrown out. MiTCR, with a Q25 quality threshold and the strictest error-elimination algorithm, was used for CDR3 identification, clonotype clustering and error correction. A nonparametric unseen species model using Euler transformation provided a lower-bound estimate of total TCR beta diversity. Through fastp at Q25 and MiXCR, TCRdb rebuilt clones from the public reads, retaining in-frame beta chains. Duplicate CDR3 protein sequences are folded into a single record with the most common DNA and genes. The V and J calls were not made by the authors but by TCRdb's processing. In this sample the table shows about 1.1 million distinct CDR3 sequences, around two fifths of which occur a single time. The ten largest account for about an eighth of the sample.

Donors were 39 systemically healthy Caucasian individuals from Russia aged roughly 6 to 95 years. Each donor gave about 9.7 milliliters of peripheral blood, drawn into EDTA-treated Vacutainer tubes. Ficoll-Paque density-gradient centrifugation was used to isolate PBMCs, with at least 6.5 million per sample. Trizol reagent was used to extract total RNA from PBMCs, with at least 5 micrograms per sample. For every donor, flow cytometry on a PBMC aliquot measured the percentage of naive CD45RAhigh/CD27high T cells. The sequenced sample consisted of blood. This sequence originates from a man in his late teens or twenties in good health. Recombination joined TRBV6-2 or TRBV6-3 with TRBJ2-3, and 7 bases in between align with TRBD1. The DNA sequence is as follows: TGTGCCAGCAGTCCGCTCTTACAGGGGAAGTACGCAGATACGCAGTATTTT. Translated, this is CASSPLLQGKYADTQYF.